This T cell receptor beta chain was profiled in a study of T cell repertoires in cytomegalovirus infection. At the level of the study: Recently identified HLA-C-restricted and well-studied HLA-B-restricted CMV epitopes were used. Both CMV infection and a matching HLA type were indicated by public TCR beta signatures.

Germline V gene data show CDR1 as SGHTA and CDR2 as FQGNSA. This CDR3 is built from 16 residues. V lost 1 base, J lost 2 bases, and 11 bases lay in between. Study results and limitations: Summed public TCR beta family frequency identified CMV carriers bearing the relevant HLA. The response measured ex vivo was dominated by TCR beta clonotypes (HLA-C-restricted and CMV-specific).

This clonotype was seen ten or more times. What it binds is not known. TCRdb recomputed calls from the reads with MiXCR, one row per CDR3 protein. The data show about 830,000 distinct CDR3 sequences, about 33% seen once. The sequence was collected from a human donor in good health (CMV status not recorded). Some clones in this sample may be carry-over from other donors' samples. The input for sequencing was cultured CD8+ T cells from PBMCs, taken from culture after CMV antigen stimulation. The V gene is TRBV7-2, the J gene TRBJ2-2, with unresolved D. In DNA, the CDR3 is TGTGCCAGCAGCTTAGTACTATTTACTAACACCGGGGAGCTGTTTTTT. Its protein product is CASSLVLFTNTGELFF.